The 30 T cell receptor beta chains below come from one sample, sequenced in a study of cytomegalovirus exposure and HLA in healthy donors. 60 Vbeta and 13 Jbeta primers were used in PCR. The assay was immunoSEQ multiplex PCR, and TCRdb's table has in-frame clones only and misses some. This table holds tens of thousands of clones, roughly 78% found once. The sample was PBMCs. All receptors come from a male donor in good health and CMV-seropositive.

The chain is built from TRBV5-8 and TRBJ1-1; maybe TRBD1 (5 bases). In germline, CDR1 is SGHTS, CDR2 YDEGEE. CDR3 length: 11 residues. V gave up 4 bases and J gave up 6 bases, with 7 bases separating them. CDR3 sequence reads: CASSRGPEAFF. CDR3 DNA sequence: TGTGCCAGCAGCAGGGGTCCTGAAGCTTTCTTT.

The chain couples TRBV5-5 to TRBJ2-1; possibly TRBD1 for D (6 bases). Germline V gene lookup returns CDR1 SGHKS and CDR2 YYEKEE (reference sequence). The CDR3 is made up of 14 amino acids. The V gene lost 6 bases and the J gene lost 4 bases, with 14 bases spanning the gap. The CDR3 bases are TGTGCCAGCACCCTGGGACAAGATTACAATGAGCAGTTCTTC. Translated: CASTLGQDYNEQFF.

The genes are TRBV30 and TRBJ2-2, with TRBD1 identical over 7 bases. Germline V gene lookup returns CDR1 GTSNPN and CDR2 SVGIG (reference sequence). J was trimmed by 1 base and V by 3 bases; bases with no gene match: 8. This CDR3 has 16 amino acids. DNA for the CDR3: TGTGCCTGGAGGAGACAGGGAGTAGGGAACACCGGGGAGCTGTTTTTT. Amino acids: CAWRRQGVGNTGELFF.

J is TRBJ1-5 and V is TRBV6-1; D remains ambiguous. Germline V gene data show CDR1 as MNHNS and CDR2 as SASEGT. Between the trimmed V and J ends, which lost 6 bases and 7 bases, there was a span of 19 bases. The CDR3 is 15 amino acids. The CDR3 DNA follows: TGTGCCAGCAGCGCTGCGTCAGGCCGGGGACAGCCCCAGCATTTT. It is translated as CASSAASGRGQPQHF.

The chain is built from TRBV6-1 and TRBJ2-7; 8 bases align to TRBD2. The CDR3 spans 13 residues. Trimming removed 10 bases from V and 0 bases from J; junction bases left unmatched: 5. CDR1 and CDR2 from the germline V gene are MNHNS and SASEGT. The chain's CDR3 is CAIPGLGSYEQYF. CDR3 sequence (DNA): TGTGCCATCCCGGGACTAGGCTCCTACGAGCAGTACTTC.

The J gene is TRBJ1-1, the V gene TRBV19; 10 bases align to TRBD1. Losses at the gene ends were 5 bases for V and 1 base for J; bases not matched to a gene: 4. CDR1 is LNHDA and CDR2 is SQIVND in the germline V gene (reference sequence). This CDR3 contains 15 residues. DNA for the CDR3: TGTGCCAGTAGTTTCCGGGACAGGGGGAACACTGAAGCTTTCTTT. This gives the protein CASSFRDRGNTEAFF.

The chain has TRBV5-5 and TRBJ2-2, with D tentatively TRBD1 (6 bases). Germline V CDR1 and CDR2: SGHKS, YYEKEE (reference sequence). The CDR3 is 16 amino acids. V was cut by 4 bases and J by 4 bases, with 17 bases left in between. Here the CDR3 reads CASSGTGSRGTGELFF. The CDR3 DNA reads as TGTGCCAGCAGCGGAACAGGGTCGCGTGGCACCGGGGAGCTGTTTTTT.

A note on this clone: This CDR3 is missing its conserved last phenylalanine or tryptophan, likely due to a read error. V gene TRBV27 combines with J gene TRBJ1-2, with 9 bases lining up with TRBD1. From germline, CDR1 is MNHEY and CDR2 SMNVEV (reference sequence). This CDR3 comprises 14 residues. The V segment lost 3 bases and the J segment 4 bases; nucleotides outside the gene matches: 3. The CDR3 reads CASSFGQGIYGYTL. The CDR3 DNA reads as TGTGCCAGCAGTTTTGGACAGGGGATCTATGGCTACACCCTC.

The J gene is TRBJ2-1, the V gene TRBV27; 15 nucleotides agree with TRBD2. CDR1 is MNHEY and CDR2 is SMNVEV in the germline V gene (reference sequence). V lost 5 bases and J lost 9; bases outside the gene matches: 8. The CDR3 contains 16 residues. CDR3 in amino acids: CASSPRRTSGGGEQFF. CDR3 in DNA: TGTGCCAGCAGTCCCCGCCGGACTAGCGGGGGGGGTGAGCAGTTCTTC.

This clone has just one count. The chain joins TRBV11-2 to TRBJ2-7; possibly TRBD2 for D (5 bases). Germline loops: CDR1 SGHAT, CDR2 FQNNGV. This CDR3 spans 13 amino acids. V was clipped by 1 base and J by 3 bases, with 7 bases between them. The CDR3 loop is CASSLVGSYEQYF. CDR3 sequence (DNA): TGTGCCAGCAGCTTAGTAGGGAGCTACGAGCAGTACTTC.

The V call is TRBV5-4, the J call TRBJ1-2; 7 nucleotides agree with TRBD1. The CDR3 extends over 14 amino acids. The V and J ends lost 6 bases and 4 bases, in that order; junction bases with no gene match: 9. Germline CDR1 reads SGHNT; CDR2 reads YYREEE (reference sequence). The CDR3 nucleotides are TGTGCCAGCACCCTAGGGGGCGCAGGCTATGGCTACACCTTC. Its translation is CASTLGGAGYGYTF.

The gene calls are TRBV27 and TRBJ2-2; D is unresolved. CDR1 is MNHEY and CDR2 is SMNVEV in the germline V gene (reference sequence). The germline V and J ends were trimmed by 7 bases and 1 base, with 7 bases remaining between them. This CDR3 has 13 residues. The CDR3, as DNA: TGTGCCAGCAAATCTTGGAACACCGGGGAGCTGTTTTTT. It is translated as CASKSWNTGELFF.

The chain links TRBV18 to TRBJ2-1, with 12 bases identical to TRBD2. CDR3 length equals 19 residues. Germline V lookup: CDR1 KGHSH, CDR2 LQKENI. V dropped 3 bases and J dropped 0; count of bases not matched to a gene: 9. The CDR3 protein is CASSPWTTTSGSSYNEQFF. CDR3 nucleotide sequence: TGTGCCAGCTCACCTTGGACAACGACTAGCGGGAGCTCCTACAATGAGCAGTTCTTC.

J is TRBJ1-3 and V is TRBV27, with 10 bases that match TRBD1. Germline CDR1 reads MNHEY; CDR2 reads SMNVEV (reference sequence). After removal of 5 bases from V and 4 bases from J, the junction contained 5 bases not matched to a gene. The CDR3 spans 15 residues. The CDR3 bases are TGTGCCAGCAGTATGACAGGGGGCTTCGGAAACACCATATATTTT. This translates into CASSMTGGFGNTIYF.

V gene TRBV6-6 combines with J gene TRBJ1-2, with TRBD1 matching over 8 bases. This CDR3 has 14 amino acids. The ends lost 7 bases at V and 3 bases at J; junction bases unmatched: 7. From germline, CDR1 is MNHNY and CDR2 SVGAGI (reference sequence). CDR3 DNA: TGTGCCAGCAAGGAGCAGGGGGCGGACTATGGCTACACCTTC. Its protein product is CASKEQGADYGYTF.

This clone was found once. The chain joins TRBV2 to TRBJ1-1; 8 nucleotides line up with TRBD1. Germline CDR1 and CDR2: SNHLY and FYNNEI. The CDR3 has 13 amino acids. Trimming took 6 bases from V and 4 from J; bases not matched to a gene: 4. As DNA, the CDR3 is TGTGCCAGCAGAGGACAGGGAGGCACTGAAGCTTTCTTT. Protein: CASRGQGGTEAFF.

V is TRBV2 and J is TRBJ2-7; TRBD2 matches 7 bases. V was clipped by 6 bases and J by 2 bases; unmatched bases: 4. CDR1 SNHLY and CDR2 FYNNEI come from the germline V gene. The CDR3 is 13 residues long. The CDR3 DNA follows: TGTGCCAGCAGCTACGGACTAGCCTACGAGCAGTACTTC. It encodes CASSYGLAYEQYF.

The rearrangement links TRBV13 to TRBJ2-7, with TRBD1 matching 10 bases. CDR1 is PRHDT, CDR2 FYEKMQ, per germline (reference sequence). The CDR3 runs 12 residues. V trimming: 8 bases; J trimming: 2 bases; junction bases outside the gene matches: 0. For the CDR3, the DNA is TGTGCCAGCGGACAGGGGGCCTACGAGCAGTACTTC. This translates into CASGQGAYEQYF.

J is TRBJ2-1 and V is TRBV27, with TRBD1 matching over 10 bases. V shed 10 bases, J shed 5 bases, and the junction held 11 bases outside the gene matches. The CDR3 sequence is 15 residues long. Germline assignment: CDR1 MNHEY and CDR2 SMNVEV (reference sequence). For the CDR3, the DNA is TGTGCCACCAAAGATAGACAGGGGGCAAACAATGAGCAGTTCTTC. This translates into CATKDRQGANNEQFF.

This rearrangement joins TRBV19 to TRBJ1-5; 10 nucleotides agree with TRBD1. The CDR3 has 13 amino acids. The germline CDR1 and CDR2 sequences are LNHDA and SQIVND (reference sequence). The CDR3 region is CAGGQGLNQPQHF. In nucleotides, the CDR3 is TGTGCGGGGGGACAGGGGCTTAATCAGCCCCAGCATTTT.

V gene TRBV5-4 combines with J gene TRBJ1-2, with a possible D match to TRBD1 (6 bases). The CDR3 contains 13 residues. Germline assignment: CDR1 SGHNT and CDR2 YYREEE (reference sequence). Trimming shortened V by 7 bases and J by 5 bases, and 15 bases separated the two germline ends. CDR3 protein: CASRVQGVYGYTF. The DNA for the CDR3 is TGTGCCAGCCGCGTACAGGGAGTTTATGGCTACACCTTC. The entire variable domain, with the rest obtained from reference TRBV5-4 and TRBJ1-2, is as follows: ETGVTQSPTHLIKTRGQQVTLRCSSQSGHNTVSWYQQALGQGPQFIFQYYREEENGRGNFPPRFSGLQFPNYSSELNVNALELDDSALYLCASRVQGVYGYTFGSGTRLTVV.

This clone was observed a few times. The V call is TRBV5-1, the J call TRBJ1-1; no reliable D call. V was shortened by 0 bases and J by 0 bases, with 15 bases between the two germline ends. This CDR3 contains 17 residues. CDR1 SGHRS and CDR2 YFSETQ come from the germline V gene. The CDR3 sequence is CASSLAVLGRLNTEAFF. DNA for the CDR3: TGCGCCAGCAGCTTGGCTGTGCTAGGTCGGTTGAACACTGAAGCTTTCTTT.

The V gene is TRBV27, the J gene TRBJ2-7; 8 positions match TRBD2. Germline V lookup: CDR1 MNHEY, CDR2 SMNVEV (reference sequence). The CDR3 totals 15 residues. The V segment lost 0 bases and the J segment 3 bases; nucleotides outside the gene matches: 4. As DNA, the CDR3 is TGTGCCAGCAGTTTATCACTCGGGGGGGGCTACGAGCAGTACTTC. It is translated as CASSLSLGGGYEQYF.

The CDR3 coding sequence is TGTGCCAGCAGCGTAACTACTCAGGGGGCAGGCCAGCCCCAGCATTTT. This gives the protein CASSVTTQGAGQPQHF. The chain links TRBV7-9 to TRBJ1-5; 8 positions agree with TRBD1. V lost 5 bases to trimming and J lost 7 bases; unmatched junction nucleotides: 13. The CDR3 has 16 residues. Germline V lookup: CDR1 SEHNR, CDR2 FQNEAQ (reference sequence).

CDR3 residues: CASSLQGSSYNSPLHF. CDR3 DNA: TGTGCCAGCAGTTTACAGGGGAGCTCCTATAATTCACCCCTCCACTTT. J is TRBJ1-6 and V is TRBV28; possible D gene TRBD1, 6 bases. The CDR3 is made up of 16 amino acids. CDR1 is MDHEN, CDR2 SYDVKM, per germline. The V and J ends lost 2 bases and 0 bases respectively, with 8 bases between them.

The genes are TRBV6-1 and TRBJ2-2, with 10 bases aligning to TRBD1. The CDR3 spans 15 residues. V trimming: 11 bases; J trimming: 5 bases; junction bases outside the gene matches: 11. Germline V gene lookup returns CDR1 MNHNS and CDR2 SASEGT. This CDR3 is CAVSSTGGGTGELFF. In DNA form, the CDR3 reads TGTGCCGTCAGCTCGACAGGGGGCGGAACCGGGGAGCTGTTTTTT.

This clone was counted between two and nine times. The gene calls are TRBV18 and TRBJ1-1, with D possibly TRBD1 on 6 matching bases. The CDR3 runs to 13 residues. The V and J ends lost 6 bases and 2 bases respectively, with 10 bases between them. The germline CDR1 and CDR2 sequences are KGHSH and LQKENI. CDR3 DNA sequence: TGTGCCAGCTCTTTGACAGGTAACACTGAAGCTTTCTTT. This codes for CASSLTGNTEAFF.

A few counts support this clone. This rearrangement joins TRBV2 to TRBJ1-4; no definite D call. CDR3 length: 13 residues. Deletions cut 10 bases from V and 6 bases from J, with 15 bases between. Germline V gene lookup returns CDR1 SNHLY and CDR2 FYNNEI. CDR3 residues: CATLLGGDEKLFF. The CDR3 nucleotides read TGTGCCACCCTTCTAGGAGGCGATGAAAAACTGTTTTTT.

The chain recombines TRBV11-2 with TRBJ2-2; 9 bases agree with TRBD2. Looked up from germline, CDR1 is SGHAT and CDR2 is FQNNGV. Unmatched junction bases numbered 8, after V lost 6 bases and J lost 6 bases. The CDR3 consists of 15 residues. CDR3 protein: CASSPHSGSSGELFF. The CDR3 nucleotides are TGTGCCAGCAGTCCTCATAGCGGGAGCTCCGGGGAGCTGTTTTTT.

V gene TRBV5-4 combines with J gene TRBJ2-7; 8 nucleotides agree with TRBD1. Germline trimming cut 0 bases from V and 6 bases from J; bases unmatched to any gene: 5. The CDR3 extends over 14 amino acids. The germline gives CDR1 SGHNT, CDR2 YYREEE (reference sequence). CDR3 amino acids: CASSLARGQGEQYF. The CDR3 bases are TGTGCCAGCAGCTTGGCCAGGGGGCAAGGCGAGCAGTACTTC.